This T cell receptor (beta chain) comes out of a study of blood T cell repertoires in COVID-19. CDR1 and CDR2 (germline): GTSNPN, SVGIG (reference sequence). V lost 2 bases and J lost 8, with 18 bases in between. The CDR3 covers 14 residues. Clones were read by immunoSEQ multiplex PCR, and TCRdb kept only the in-frame ones, dropping some. The sample includes around 150,000 clones, about 83% of them seen just once. The TCR sequence derives from a man aged 60-69 years with acute or convalescent COVID-19. The sequencing input was peripheral blood. The chain is built from TRBV30 and TRBJ1-2; D gene uncertain. The CDR3 sequence is CAWSWRIRPWGYTF. CDR3 DNA sequence: TGTGCCTGGAGTTGGAGGATTCGGCCCTGGGGCTACACCTTC.